This TCR beta chain was retrieved from a study of T-cell memory formation after mild COVID-19 (dated by TCRdb to the early 2020s). As for the study more broadly: TCR sequence clusters from the two donors were found to be largely donor specific. Longitudinal TCRalpha and TCRbeta repertoire sequencing tracked T-cell clones expanding and contracting after mild COVID-19 in a couple of donors. The cohort was made up of two young adult volunteers, one female and one male, who were previously healthy. The study at large found these results: Only two mild cases were covered by the study, and larger cohorts that include severe cases with pre-infection samples were considered necessary. The detection of some responding clones in pre-infection memory suggests that pre-existing cross-reactive memory T cells joined the SARS-CoV-2 response. Contracting CD4+ clones were found mainly in CM and EM memory subsets, while CD8+ clones were enriched in EMRA. From day 15 to 85, contracting clones showed balanced CD4/CD8 phenotypes, whereas a second wave of clones that expanded from day 15 to 37 leaned towards CD4+. Whether the second-wave clones peaking on day 37 were SARS-CoV-2 specific was not confirmed.

Ficoll-Paque density gradient centrifugation was used to isolate PBMCs. Turning to this clonotype: Its antigen is unknown. One base away there is no much larger clone; base qualities are not given.

The reads were generated on an Illumina NovaSeq 6000. Using 5'RACE with constant-segment primers, TCRalpha and TCRbeta cDNA libraries were constructed, with sample barcodes and unique molecular identifiers added in the process. Trizol reagent was used to extract RNA from every sample. The libraries were amplified in two PCR steps, and the second step added a second sample barcode and Illumina TruSeq adapters. The libraries were sequenced on an Illumina NovaSeq using 2 x 150 bp paired-end reads. The study's own analysis went as follows. Demultiplexing of reads and collapsing into UMI-guided consensus sequences were performed with migec v1.2.7. Using mixcr v2.1.11, UMI consensuses were aligned to TRA and TRB V and J templates and then assembled into clonotypes. A clonotype was counted as expanded or contracted only when both edgeR and NoisET called the clonotype significant, with the noise models trained on biological replicates. For edgeR calls, the thresholds were a false discovery rate-adjusted p below 0.01 and a log2 fold-change of 1. As an exploratory analysis of dynamics, PCA with hierarchical clustering was applied to max-normalized trajectories of the 1000 most abundant clonotypes. Each responding clone was given a CD4 or CD8 phenotype based on the CD4+ and CD8+ repertoires, which had been sequenced separately. TCRdb passed the public sequencing reads through fastp at Q25 and MiXCR, retaining productive beta sequences. All rows with the same CDR3 protein become a single entry with the most common DNA and genes. TCRdb, not the original authors, processed these V and J calls. The sample contains hundreds of thousands of distinct CDR3 sequences, approximately 21% of them found a single time. The top ten clonotypes cover under 8.5% of the sample.

From cysteine to phenylalanine, the CDR3 is 19 amino acids long. The entry retains the CDR3 DNA only, 57 bases that are in frame from base 1. CDR1 MDHEN and CDR2 SYDVKM are derived from the germline V gene. The V end loses 2 bases and the J end loses 0 bases, and a stretch of 22 bases separates them. The sequence was obtained from an adult woman who had mild COVID-19 (a few samples of this study predate the infection). The sample titles of this study are shuffled in the database, so cell type and time point are left out; the donor was told from shared clones. Recombination joined TRBV28 with TRBJ2-5; TRBD2 might be the D gene, on 5 matching bases. The sample comprised PBMCs or a T cell subset sorted from them (not recorded which). The DNA sequence is TGTGCCAGCAGTTTAAGTGGGAGCTACCGACTCGTGTACCAAGAGACCCAGTACTTC. Translated, this is CASSLSGSYRLVYQETQYF.